A selection of T cell receptor beta chains follows, all from one sample in a study of cytomegalovirus exposure and HLA in healthy donors. TCRdb's table, derived via immunoSEQ multiplex PCR, lists solely in-frame clones and lacks some. Counted here are 180,000 or so clones, over 70% occurring once; the ten biggest clones make up around 3.1%. The sample consisted of PBMCs. The receptor source for this set is a female donor in good health and CMV-seronegative. Both conserved end residues are part of each CDR3. The D gene is left open where the match is weak.

D gene: TRBD1
J gene: TRBJ1-2
V gene: TRBV29-1
CDR3 protein: CSVGLTGAYGYTF

D gene: NA
J gene: TRBJ2-5
V gene: TRBV20-1
CDR3 protein: CSASQETQYF

D gene: NA
J gene: TRBJ1-2
V gene: TRBV28
CDR3 protein: CASSFSQGLGYTF

D gene: TRBD1
J gene: TRBJ1-6
V gene: TRBV19
CDR3 protein: CASSIGGTGDSPLHF

D gene: TRBD1
J gene: TRBJ2-6
V gene: TRBV28
CDR3 protein: CASRKTQGAIGGANVLTF

D gene: NA
J gene: TRBJ1-1
V gene: TRBV30
CDR3 protein: CAWSVQTVIAFF

D gene: NA
J gene: TRBJ1-6
V gene: TRBV4-3
CDR3 protein: CASSQDQTGRTPLHF

D gene: TRBD1
J gene: TRBJ2-3
V gene: TRBV30
CDR3 protein: CAWQQGARTDTQYF

D gene: TRBD1
J gene: TRBJ2-1
V gene: TRBV19
CDR3 protein: CASSGQTGGVNEQFF

D gene: TRBD2
J gene: TRBJ2-5
V gene: TRBV5-4
CDR3 protein: CASSLVAQRGGGETQYF

D gene: TRBD1
J gene: TRBJ1-6
V gene: TRBV6-5
CDR3 protein: CASRPTGGNSPLHF

D gene: NA
J gene: TRBJ1-1
V gene: TRBV18
CDR3 protein: CASSPDRLNTEAFF

D gene: NA
J gene: TRBJ1-4
V gene: TRBV10-3
CDR3 protein: CATQDRDEKLFF

D gene: NA
J gene: TRBJ2-7
V gene: TRBV28
CDR3 protein: CASSLVGSVHEQYF

D gene: TRBD2
J gene: TRBJ2-7
V gene: TRBV6-5
CDR3 protein: CASSHNGGDEQYF

D gene: NA
J gene: TRBJ1-1
V gene: TRBV13
CDR3 protein: CASSFITGNTEAFF

D gene: NA
J gene: TRBJ1-2
V gene: TRBV7-8
CDR3 protein: CASSLGLGQGRGLNGYTF

D gene: NA
J gene: TRBJ2-1
V gene: TRBV11-1
CDR3 protein: CASSQGSILNEQFF

D gene: NA
J gene: TRBJ1-1
V gene: TRBV15
CDR3 protein: CATSRGDAGTEAFF

D gene: TRBD2
J gene: TRBJ2-1
V gene: TRBV4-3
CDR3 protein: CASSQKAERGGLNNEQFF

D gene: TRBD1
J gene: TRBJ2-5
V gene: TRBV6-5
CDR3 protein: CASSPDRGETQYF

D gene: NA
J gene: TRBJ1-2
V gene: TRBV5-1
CDR3 protein: CASSLGQVDGYTF

D gene: TRBD1
J gene: TRBJ1-1
V gene: TRBV5-6
CDR3 protein: CASRSGTGITEASF

D gene: TRBD1
J gene: TRBJ2-5
V gene: TRBV28
CDR3 protein: CASSLTGSSKTQYF

D gene: NA
J gene: TRBJ2-6
V gene: TRBV19
CDR3 protein: CASSIDRGSGANVLTF

D gene: TRBD2
J gene: TRBJ2-3
V gene: TRBV28
CDR3 protein: CASRREGSGTDTQYF

D gene: NA
J gene: TRBJ1-2
V gene: TRBV7-9
CDR3 protein: CASSPPSAAARYGDYTF

D gene: TRBD2
J gene: TRBJ2-3
V gene: TRBV9
CDR3 protein: CASSVISGGRTDTQYF

D gene: TRBD1
J gene: TRBJ2-2
V gene: TRBV28
CDR3 protein: CATPRPRTGGGGNTGELFF

D gene: TRBD1
J gene: TRBJ2-1
V gene: TRBV2
CDR3 protein: CASSLTGTGQFF

D gene: NA
J gene: TRBJ2-1
V gene: TRBV30
CDR3 protein: CALQGRSYNEQFF

D gene: NA
J gene: TRBJ2-7
V gene: TRBV28
CDR3 protein: CASSLRQGATYEQYF

D gene: NA
J gene: TRBJ2-7
V gene: TRBV9
CDR3 protein: CASSVGRVSSYEQYF

D gene: TRBD1
J gene: TRBJ1-4
V gene: TRBV5-1
CDR3 protein: CASSSDRGPNEKLFF

D gene: NA
J gene: TRBJ2-7
V gene: TRBV30
CDR3 protein: CAWFYRPGNKFSYEQYF

D gene: NA
J gene: TRBJ2-4
V gene: TRBV5-6
CDR3 protein: CASSVNVAKNIQYF

D gene: TRBD2
J gene: TRBJ2-7
V gene: TRBV5-4
CDR3 protein: CASSGLGTIAEQYF

D gene: TRBD2
J gene: TRBJ2-2
V gene: TRBV30
CDR3 protein: CAAISGGAGELFF

D gene: NA
J gene: TRBJ1-1
V gene: TRBV30
CDR3 protein: CAWTSITRTAEAFF

D gene: NA
J gene: TRBJ1-2
V gene: TRBV19
CDR3 protein: CASRPTTYGYTF

D gene: TRBD1
J gene: TRBJ1-2
V gene: TRBV15
CDR3 protein: CATSTGQGANYGYTF

D gene: TRBD2
J gene: TRBJ2-6
V gene: TRBV7-3
CDR3 protein: CASSLGGAEGANVLTF

D gene: NA
J gene: TRBJ1-5
V gene: TRBV28
CDR3 protein: CASSLKAGWARRQPQHF

D gene: TRBD1
J gene: TRBJ1-1
V gene: TRBV6-5
CDR3 protein: CASSPDRGNTEAFF

D gene: NA
J gene: TRBJ1-6
V gene: TRBV25-1
CDR3 protein: CATQQMTGLGSNSPLHF

D gene: TRBD2
J gene: TRBJ2-3
V gene: TRBV2
CDR3 protein: CASSETSGGTDTQYF

D gene: NA
J gene: TRBJ2-3
V gene: TRBV5-4
CDR3 protein: CASTSYRAFTDTQYF

D gene: NA
J gene: TRBJ2-2
V gene: TRBV7-9
CDR3 protein: CASSNQKLGTSNTGELFF

D gene: TRBD1
J gene: TRBJ1-5
V gene: TRBV27
CDR3 protein: CASRWTGDNQPQHF